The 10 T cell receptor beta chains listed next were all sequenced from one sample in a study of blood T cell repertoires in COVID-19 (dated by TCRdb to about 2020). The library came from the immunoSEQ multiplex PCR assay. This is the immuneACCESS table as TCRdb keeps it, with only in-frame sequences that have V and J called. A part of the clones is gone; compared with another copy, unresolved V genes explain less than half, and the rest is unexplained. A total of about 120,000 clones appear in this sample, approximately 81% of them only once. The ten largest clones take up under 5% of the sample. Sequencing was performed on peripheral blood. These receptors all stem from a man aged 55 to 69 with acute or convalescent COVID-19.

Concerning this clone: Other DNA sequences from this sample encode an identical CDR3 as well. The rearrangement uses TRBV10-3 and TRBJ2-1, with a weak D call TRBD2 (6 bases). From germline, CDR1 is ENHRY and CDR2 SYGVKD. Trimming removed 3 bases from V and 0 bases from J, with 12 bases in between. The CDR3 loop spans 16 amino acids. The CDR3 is CAISEPGVSSYNEQFF. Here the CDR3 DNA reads TGTGCCATCAGTGAACCGGGGGTGAGCTCCTACAATGAGCAGTTCTTC.

The CDR3 spells CASSQGAPVPQHF. In DNA, the CDR3 is TGTGCCAGCAGCCAAGGTGCCCCAGTGCCCCAGCATTTT. The chain employs TRBV3-1 (or the pseudogene TRBV3-2) and TRBJ1-5, with D uncertain. The germline V and J ends were trimmed by 1 base and 9 bases, with 10 bases remaining between them. The CDR3 totals 13 residues. Germline V gene data show CDR1 as LGHDT and CDR2 as YNNKEL (reference sequence).

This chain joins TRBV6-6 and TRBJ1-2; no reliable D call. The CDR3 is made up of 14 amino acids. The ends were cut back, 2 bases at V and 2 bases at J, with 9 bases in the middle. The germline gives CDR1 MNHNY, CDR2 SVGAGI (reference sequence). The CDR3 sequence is CASSYRHQNYGYTF. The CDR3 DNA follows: TGTGCCAGCAGTTACCGCCACCAGAACTATGGCTACACCTTC.

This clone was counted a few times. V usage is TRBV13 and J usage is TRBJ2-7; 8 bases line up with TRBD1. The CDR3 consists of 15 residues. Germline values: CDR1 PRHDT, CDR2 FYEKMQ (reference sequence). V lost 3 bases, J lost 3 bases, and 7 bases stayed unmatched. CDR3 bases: TGTGCCAGCAGCTTTAACAGGGGGTTGGACTACGAGCAGTACTTC. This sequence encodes CASSFNRGLDYEQYF.

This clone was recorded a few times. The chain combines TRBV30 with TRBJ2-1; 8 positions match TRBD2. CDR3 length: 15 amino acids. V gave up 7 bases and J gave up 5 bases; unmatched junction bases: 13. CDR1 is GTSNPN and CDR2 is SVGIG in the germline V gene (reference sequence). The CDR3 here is CASFGGSGINNEQFF. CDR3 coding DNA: TGTGCCTCATTCGGCGGTAGCGGGATCAACAATGAGCAGTTCTTC.

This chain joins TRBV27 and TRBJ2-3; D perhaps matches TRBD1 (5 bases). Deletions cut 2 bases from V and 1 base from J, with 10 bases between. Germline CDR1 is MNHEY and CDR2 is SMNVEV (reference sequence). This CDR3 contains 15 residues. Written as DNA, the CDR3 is TGTGCCAGCAGTTTAAGTTTACAGGGCACAGATACGCAGTATTTT. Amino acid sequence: CASSLSLQGTDTQYF.

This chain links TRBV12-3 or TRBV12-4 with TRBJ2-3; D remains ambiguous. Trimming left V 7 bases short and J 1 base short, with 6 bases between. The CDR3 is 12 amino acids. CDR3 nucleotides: TGTGCCAGCAATTCCGGCACAGATACGCAGTATTTT. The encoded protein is CASNSGTDTQYF.

Here the CDR3 reads CASSPNGQGNNQPQHF. The CDR3, as DNA: TGTGCCAGCTCACCCAATGGACAGGGGAACAATCAGCCCCAGCATTTT. This sequence joins TRBV18 and TRBJ1-5; 9 bases are a match to TRBD1. The germline CDR1 and CDR2 sequences are KGHSH and LQKENI. The CDR3 loop spans 16 amino acids. V was clipped by 3 bases and J by 3 bases; unmatched bases: 6.

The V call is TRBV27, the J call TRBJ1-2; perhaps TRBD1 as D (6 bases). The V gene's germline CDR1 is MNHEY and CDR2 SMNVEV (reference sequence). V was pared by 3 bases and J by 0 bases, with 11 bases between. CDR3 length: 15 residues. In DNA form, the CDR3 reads TGTGCCAGCAGTTTTAGGTGGGACACTAACTATGGCTACACCTTC. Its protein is CASSFRWDTNYGYTF.

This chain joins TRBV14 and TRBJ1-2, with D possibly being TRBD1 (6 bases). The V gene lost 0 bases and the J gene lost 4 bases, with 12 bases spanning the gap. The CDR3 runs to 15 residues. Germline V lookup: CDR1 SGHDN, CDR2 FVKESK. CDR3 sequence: CASSQDWGGVYGYTF. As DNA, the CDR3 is TGTGCCAGCAGCCAAGATTGGGGGGGCGTCTATGGCTACACCTTC.